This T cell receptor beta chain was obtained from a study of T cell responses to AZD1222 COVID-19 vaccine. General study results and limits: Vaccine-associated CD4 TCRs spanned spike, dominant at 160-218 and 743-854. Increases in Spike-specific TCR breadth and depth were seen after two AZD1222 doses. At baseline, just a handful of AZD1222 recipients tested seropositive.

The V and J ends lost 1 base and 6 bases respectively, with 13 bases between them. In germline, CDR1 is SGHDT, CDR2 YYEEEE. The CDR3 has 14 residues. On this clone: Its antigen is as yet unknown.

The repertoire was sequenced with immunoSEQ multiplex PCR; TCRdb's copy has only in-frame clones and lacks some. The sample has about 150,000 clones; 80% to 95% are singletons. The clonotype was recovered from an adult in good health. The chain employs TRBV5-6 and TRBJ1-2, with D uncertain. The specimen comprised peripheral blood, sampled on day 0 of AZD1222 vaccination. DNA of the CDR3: TGTGCCAGCAGCTTGCGGGGTCCACGCAATGGCTACACCTTC. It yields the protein CASSLRGPRNGYTF.